These T cell receptor beta chains were read from a single sample in a study of Ad26.COV2.S vaccination and SARS-CoV-2 variants. The repertoire was sequenced with immunoSEQ multiplex PCR; TCRdb's copy has only in-frame clones and lacks some. This table has around 310,000 clones, 90% appearing once. The sequencing used peripheral blood, collected in a trial of Ad26.COV2.S vaccine versus placebo. The receptors derive from a person aged 18-65 years who received the Ad26.COV2.S COVID-19 vaccine or a placebo. CDR3s include the opening cysteine and the closing phenylalanine or tryptophan. A clone size is listed for some rows: how often the clone was seen (once, few, many), or a class if it is expanded.

CDR3aa: CASSFGGSGNTIYF
j_gene: TRBJ1-3
len: 14
v_gene: TRBV7-2
abundance: -

CDR3aa: CASRDRETYGYTF
j_gene: TRBJ1-2
len: 13
v_gene: TRBV12-3/TRBV12-4
abundance: -

CDR3aa: CASSPPSVDNEQFF
j_gene: TRBJ2-1
len: 14
v_gene: TRBV7-2
abundance: -

CDR3aa: CASSYGGTGTPQHF
j_gene: TRBJ1-5
len: 14
v_gene: TRBV6-2/TRBV6-3
abundance: once

CDR3aa: CASSQVRNPNYGYTF
j_gene: TRBJ1-2
len: 15
v_gene: TRBV4-3
abundance: -

CDR3aa: CASSAGPLNQPQHF
j_gene: TRBJ1-5
len: 14
v_gene: TRBV9
abundance: -

CDR3aa: CASSYVLGPSYEQYF
j_gene: TRBJ2-7
len: 15
v_gene: TRBV6-5
abundance: -

CDR3aa: CASSRRQVVSGANVLTF
j_gene: TRBJ2-6
len: 17
v_gene: TRBV5-1
abundance: -

CDR3aa: CASSPMGQIYSRNTEAFF
j_gene: TRBJ1-1
len: 18
v_gene: TRBV18
abundance: -

CDR3aa: CASSLPLTLQKATRPLHF
j_gene: TRBJ1-6
len: 18
v_gene: TRBV28
abundance: -

CDR3aa: CASSSTGGEQYF
j_gene: TRBJ2-7
len: 12
v_gene: TRBV27
abundance: few

CDR3aa: CASSLSIGTVLLGNTEAFF
j_gene: TRBJ1-1
len: 19
v_gene: TRBV11-2
abundance: -

CDR3aa: CASSLRDTQYF
j_gene: TRBJ2-3
len: 11
v_gene: TRBV13
abundance: -

CDR3aa: CASSPPGGIRKTQYF
j_gene: TRBJ2-5
len: 15
v_gene: TRBV7-2
abundance: -

CDR3aa: CASSQVVVGDTEAFF
j_gene: TRBJ1-1
len: 15
v_gene: TRBV4-1
abundance: -

CDR3aa: CASSFTGEGYGYTF
j_gene: TRBJ1-2
len: 14
v_gene: TRBV27
abundance: -

CDR3aa: CASSQVSLTPNEQFF
j_gene: TRBJ2-1
len: 15
v_gene: TRBV3-1/TRBV3-2
abundance: -

CDR3aa: CASSPPPGRSPLHF
j_gene: TRBJ1-6
len: 14
v_gene: TRBV18
abundance: -

CDR3aa: CASSFYPFTGVGTDTQYF
j_gene: TRBJ2-3
len: 18
v_gene: TRBV28
abundance: -

CDR3aa: CATSREPSGSYNEQFF
j_gene: TRBJ2-1
len: 16
v_gene: TRBV15
abundance: -

CDR3aa: CASSPSREETQYF
j_gene: TRBJ2-5
len: 13
v_gene: TRBV11-3
abundance: -

CDR3aa: CASSRTSAGVQETQYF
j_gene: TRBJ2-5
len: 16
v_gene: TRBV13
abundance: few

CDR3aa: CASSLGGAGLVDYGYTF
j_gene: TRBJ1-2
len: 17
v_gene: TRBV13
abundance: -

CDR3aa: CASSWGAGQGPGELFF
j_gene: TRBJ2-2
len: 16
v_gene: TRBV11-3
abundance: -

CDR3aa: CASSKAGTASGEQYF
j_gene: TRBJ2-7
len: 15
v_gene: TRBV7-2
abundance: -

CDR3aa: CASSYEGGWYNEQFF
j_gene: TRBJ2-1
len: 15
v_gene: TRBV6-5
abundance: -

CDR3aa: CASSQGGSNYGYTF
j_gene: TRBJ1-2
len: 14
v_gene: TRBV4-2
abundance: -

CDR3aa: CASSLGTGNEQFF
j_gene: TRBJ2-1
len: 13
v_gene: TRBV28
abundance: -

CDR3aa: CAWMIAGINTGELFF
j_gene: TRBJ2-2
len: 15
v_gene: TRBV30
abundance: -

CDR3aa: CATSSVRDRVGEQFF
j_gene: TRBJ2-1
len: 15
v_gene: TRBV15
abundance: -

CDR3aa: CASSLEGGGITYNEQFF
j_gene: TRBJ2-1
len: 17
v_gene: TRBV5-4
abundance: -

CDR3aa: CASSLDGGLYILDTQYF
j_gene: TRBJ2-3
len: 17
v_gene: TRBV5-5
abundance: -

CDR3aa: CATSRGPGGGYTF
j_gene: TRBJ1-2
len: 13
v_gene: TRBV15
abundance: -

CDR3aa: CASRAAGTYEQYF
j_gene: TRBJ2-7
len: 13
v_gene: TRBV6-5
abundance: -

CDR3aa: CASSSVGAYYGYTF
j_gene: TRBJ1-2
len: 14
v_gene: TRBV7-8
abundance: -

CDR3aa: CATSRSKGGGEKLFF
j_gene: TRBJ1-4
len: 15
v_gene: TRBV15
abundance: -

CDR3aa: CASTKGYGYTF
j_gene: TRBJ1-2
len: 11
v_gene: TRBV6-5
abundance: -

CDR3aa: CASSEARPTGTAYGYTF
j_gene: TRBJ1-2
len: 17
v_gene: TRBV2
abundance: once

CDR3aa: CASSIDRWTEANQPQHF
j_gene: TRBJ1-5
len: 17
v_gene: TRBV19
abundance: -

CDR3aa: CASSILTGYGTGELFF
j_gene: TRBJ2-2
len: 16
v_gene: TRBV27
abundance: -